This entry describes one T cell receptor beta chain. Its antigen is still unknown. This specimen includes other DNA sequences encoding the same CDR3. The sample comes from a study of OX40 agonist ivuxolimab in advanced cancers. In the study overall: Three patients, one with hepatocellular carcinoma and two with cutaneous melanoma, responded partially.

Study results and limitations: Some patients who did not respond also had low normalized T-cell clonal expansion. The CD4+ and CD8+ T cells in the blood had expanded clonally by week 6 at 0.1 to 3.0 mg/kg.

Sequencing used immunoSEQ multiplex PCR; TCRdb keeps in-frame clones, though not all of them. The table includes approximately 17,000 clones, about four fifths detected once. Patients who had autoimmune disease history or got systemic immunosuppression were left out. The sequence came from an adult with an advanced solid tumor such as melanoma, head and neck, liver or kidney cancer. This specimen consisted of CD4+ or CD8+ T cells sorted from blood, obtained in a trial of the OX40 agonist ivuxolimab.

The CDR3 region is CASSLPPTNIQYF. The CDR3 DNA follows: TGTGCCAGCAGCCTCCCGCCGACAAACATTCAGTACTTC. V usage is TRBV7-3 and J usage is TRBJ2-4, with no clear D. The CDR3 covers 13 residues. V was clipped by 5 bases and J by 6 bases, with 11 bases between them. Germline CDR1 and CDR2: SGHTA and FQGTGA.